The 30 T cell receptor beta chains presented below share a single source sample, sequenced in a study of spatial heterogeneity in lung cancer. Time point defined: sample taken at primary tumor resection. Whole RNA was taken from tumor, nontumor lung or frozen PBMC; it was then sequenced unsorted. MiXCR, applied by TCRdb to the 5' RACE reads, yields one record per CDR3 protein. The repertoire holds some 44,000 distinct CDR3 sequences, with 12% to 15% as singletons. The specimen was PBMCs, collected at surgery. These TCRs come from a male donor with early-stage non-small cell lung cancer.

This clonotype was recorded at least ten times. The chain has TRBV6-5 and TRBJ2-2; D is possibly TRBD2 (5 bases). The V end was cut by 5 bases, the J end by 5 bases, with 9 bases between. Germline CDR1 and CDR2: MNHEY and SVGAGI. The CDR3 has 13 amino acids. This CDR3 is CASSEWRTGELFF. The CDR3 bases are TGTGCCAGCAGTGAATGGAGGACCGGGGAGCTGTTTTTT.

This chain joins TRBV19 and TRBJ1-5; 7 nucleotides line up with TRBD1. Germline assignment: CDR1 LNHDA and CDR2 SQIVND (reference sequence). The J segment lost 2 bases and the V segment lost 5 bases, leaving 6 bases of the junction unmatched. This CDR3 region has 15 residues. This CDR3 is CASSPPTGRNQPQHF. CDR3 in DNA: TGTGCCAGTAGTCCGCCGACAGGGCGCAATCAGCCCCAGCATTTT. Using reference TRBV19 and TRBJ1-5 for the parts outside the CDR3, the full variable domain is DGGITQSPKYLFRKEGQNVTLSCEQNLNHDAMYWYRQDPGQGLRLIYYSQIVNDFQKGDIAEGYSVSREKKESFPLTVTSAQKNPTAFYLCASSPPTGRNQPQHFGDGTRLSIL.

The sample holds a few counts of this clonotype. The rearrangement joins TRBV7-9 to TRBJ1-2; maybe TRBD1 (6 bases). V was shortened by 3 bases and J by 2 bases, with 16 bases between the two germline ends. Germline V gene lookup returns CDR1 SEHNR and CDR2 FQNEAQ (reference sequence). The CDR3 sequence is 16 residues long. The chain's CDR3 is CASSFGIQGSNYGYTF. In DNA, the CDR3 is TGTGCCAGCAGCTTCGGGATACAGGGTTCAAACTATGGCTACACCTTC.

This chain joins TRBV28 and TRBJ2-7; 7 positions agree with TRBD1. Germline lookup yields CDR1 MDHEN and CDR2 SYDVKM. The CDR3 loop spans 17 amino acids. Unmatched junction bases numbered 16, after V lost 3 bases and J lost 5 bases. The CDR3, as DNA: TGTGCCAGCAGTTTCCACCTAGACAGGGCTTTCGACCACGAGCAGTACTTC. As protein: CASSFHLDRAFDHEQYF. The whole variable domain, filled in from reference TRBV28 and TRBJ2-7, reads DVKVTQSSRYLVKRTGEKVFLECVQDMDHENMFWYRQDPGLGLRLIYFSYDVKMKEKGDIPEGYSVSREKKERFSLILESASTNQTSMYLCASSFHLDRAFDHEQYFGPGTRLTVT.

The sample holds many counts of this clonotype. This chain uses TRBV11-2 with TRBJ2-5, with D possibly being TRBD1 (5 bases). Germline V gene lookup returns CDR1 SGHAT and CDR2 FQNNGV. The CDR3 contains 12 residues. V was pared by 3 bases and J by 4 bases, with 6 bases between. The CDR3 region is CASSFDRETQYF. CDR3 bases: TGTGCCAGCAGCTTCGACAGAGAGACCCAGTACTTC. Drawing the rest from reference TRBV11-2 and TRBJ2-5, the complete variable domain is EAGVAQSPRYKIIEKRQSVAFWCNPISGHATLYWYQQILGQGPKLLIQFQNNGVVDDSQLPKDRFSAERLKGVDSTLKIQPAKLEDSAVYLCASSFDRETQYFGPGTRLLVL.

This chain uses TRBV6-6 with TRBJ1-1, with TRBD1 matching 7 bases. CDR1 MNHNY and CDR2 SVGAGI come from the germline V gene (reference sequence). V lost 5 bases, J lost 5 bases, and 11 bases stayed unmatched. The CDR3 length is 15 residues. Here the CDR3 reads CASSGPTGVWTEAFF. CDR3 bases: TGTGCCAGCAGTGGTCCTACAGGGGTCTGGACTGAAGCTTTCTTT.

This clonotype appeared a few times. J is TRBJ2-2 and V is TRBV19, with 7 bases lining up with TRBD1. In germline, CDR1 is LNHDA, CDR2 SQIVND (reference sequence). The CDR3 spans 14 residues. The V gene end was trimmed by 2 bases and the J gene end by 5 bases; junction bases not matched to a gene: 2. CDR3 amino acids: CASSILDRTGELFF. CDR3 coding DNA: TGTGCCAGTAGTATACTGGACAGGACCGGGGAGCTGTTTTTT.

The V and J genes are TRBV25-1 and TRBJ2-5, with 9 bases fitting TRBD2. Trimming at V came to 1 base and at J to 1 base, leaving 1 base not matched to a gene. Per the germline V gene, CDR1 is MGHDK and CDR2 is SYGVNS. CDR3 length equals 15 residues. The CDR3 region has the DNA TGTGCCAGCAGTGAATCACTAGCGGGCCAAGAGACCCAGTACTTC. Translating gives CASSESLAGQETQYF.

The rearrangement uses TRBV5-1 and TRBJ1-3; D is undetermined. This CDR3 region has 15 residues. Germline CDR1 and CDR2: SGHRS and YFSETQ. Trimming took off 0 bases at V and 0 bases at J, with 7 bases between the two ends. The CDR3 nucleotides read TGCGCCAGCAGCTTGGCCCTGAGCTCTGGAAACACCATATATTTT. Translation: CASSLALSSGNTIYF.

This clonotype has only a few counts. This rearrangement joins TRBV7-2 to TRBJ2-4; maybe TRBD2 (6 bases). Germline V gene sequence: CDR1 SGHTA, CDR2 FQGNSA. The CDR3 has 14 residues. Trimming removed 3 bases from V and 0 bases from J, with 6 bases in between. The CDR3 loop reads CASSLGLAKNIQYF. In DNA, the CDR3 is TGTGCCAGCAGCTTGGGACTAGCCAAAAACATTCAGTACTTC.

The CDR3 DNA sequence: TGTGCCAGCAGGGCGGGGACAGCCTATGGCTACACCTTC. This codes for CASRAGTAYGYTF. The chain recombines TRBV6-4 with TRBJ1-2; TRBD1 matches at 7 bases. Trimming at V came to 6 bases and at J to 4 bases, leaving 5 bases not matched to a gene. This CDR3 has 13 residues. Germline CDR1 MRHNA, CDR2 SNTAGT.

This clonotype was observed at least ten times. The chain combines TRBV7-9 with TRBJ2-7; TRBD2 aligns across 14 bases. The CDR3 is made up of 17 amino acids. CDR1 and CDR2 (germline): SEHNR, FQNEAQ (reference sequence). After removal of 1 base from V and 5 bases from J, the junction contained 7 bases not matched to a gene. The CDR3 nucleotides are TGTGCCAGCAGCTTAGGACTAGCGGGAGGGAGGATCCACGAGCAGTACTTC. Amino acids: CASSLGLAGGRIHEQYF.

There are many counts of this clonotype. This chain joins TRBV2 and TRBJ2-3, with no clear D. V was clipped by 4 bases and J by 1 base, with 9 bases between them. The CDR3 is made up of 14 amino acids. CDR1 is SNHLY and CDR2 is FYNNEI in the germline V gene. The CDR3 loop reads CASSGGRGTDTQYF. The CDR3 DNA follows: TGTGCCAGCAGTGGGGGTCGGGGCACAGATACGCAGTATTTT.

The genes are TRBV7-2 and TRBJ1-1, with a tentative D call TRBD1 (6 bases). V was pared by 3 bases and J by 2 bases, with 19 bases between. The CDR3 runs to 17 residues. Germline V CDR1 and CDR2: SGHTA, FQGNSA. CDR3 coding DNA: TGTGCCAGCAGCTTGGGGGCATCTTTCCAGTTAAACACTGAAGCTTTCTTT. Translating gives CASSLGASFQLNTEAFF.

A few counts support this clonotype. The rearrangement links TRBV20-1 to TRBJ2-7, with TRBD2 matching over 9 bases. The germline V gene has CDR1 DFQATT and CDR2 SNEGSKA (reference sequence). The CDR3 runs 16 residues. V was pared by 6 bases and J by 1 base, with 13 bases of the junction left unmatched. The CDR3 loop is CSAPKPSGILSYEQYF. For the CDR3, the DNA is TGCAGTGCCCCGAAGCCTAGCGGGATTTTGTCCTACGAGCAGTACTTC.

V usage is TRBV7-3 and J usage is TRBJ2-1, with TRBD2 matching 8 bases. CDR3 length: 15 residues. The germline V gene encodes CDR1 SGHTA and CDR2 FQGTGA. The V segment lost 5 bases and the J segment 5 bases; nucleotides outside the gene matches: 8. CDR3 sequence (DNA): TGTGCCAGCAGCCCCCGGAGCGGGAGCGACAATGAGCAGTTCTTC. The encoded protein is CASSPRSGSDNEQFF.

The genes are TRBV6-1 and TRBJ1-1, with 8 bases matching TRBD1. The CDR3 is 14 amino acids. J was trimmed by 4 bases and V by 5 bases; bases with no gene match: 6. In germline, CDR1 is MNHNS, CDR2 SASEGT. The CDR3 region is CASSLDREGTEAFF. CDR3 nucleotide sequence: TGTGCCAGCAGTCTGGACAGGGAGGGCACTGAAGCTTTCTTT.

This clonotype was recorded at least ten times. This chain uses TRBV7-9 with TRBJ2-2; 8 bases match TRBD1. Germline CDR1 and CDR2: SEHNR and FQNEAQ (reference sequence). The CDR3 runs 14 residues. V lost 7 bases, J lost 4 bases, and 5 bases stayed unmatched. CDR3: CASTGQGSTGELFF. The CDR3 DNA follows: TGTGCCAGCACCGGACAGGGAAGCACCGGGGAGCTGTTTTTT.

This clonotype was observed a few times. The V call is TRBV20-1, the J call TRBJ2-3, with TRBD2 as a possible D gene (6 bases). Trimming took off 0 bases at V and 2 bases at J, with 15 bases between the two ends. Germline V lookup: CDR1 DFQATT, CDR2 SNEGSKA (reference sequence). This CDR3 has 16 amino acids. The CDR3: CSARDSFSGYTDTQYF. Written as DNA, the CDR3 is TGCAGTGCTAGAGACAGTTTTAGCGGTTACACAGATACGCAGTATTTT.

The CDR3 DNA is TGTGCCAGCAGCCTTACCCAGGGTTCGGGAGAAAAACTGTTTTTT. This encodes CASSLTQGSGEKLFF. The V call is TRBV3-1, the J call TRBJ1-4; a weak D match, TRBD1 (5 bases). Germline V lookup: CDR1 LGHDT, CDR2 YNNKEL (reference sequence). V was clipped by 4 bases and J by 8 bases, with 17 bases between them. CDR3 length: 15 amino acids. Using reference TRBV3-1 and TRBJ1-4 for the parts outside the CDR3, the full variable domain is DTAVSQTPKYLVTQMGNDKSIKCEQNLGHDTMYWYKQDSKKFLKIMFSYNNKELIINETVPNRFSPKSPDKAHLNLHINSLELGDSAVYFCASSLTQGSGEKLFFGSGTQLSVL.

V and J are TRBV6-6 and TRBJ1-2; the D gene is possibly TRBD1 (5 bases). Germline V gives CDR1 MNHNY, CDR2 SVGAGI (reference sequence). The CDR3 runs 15 residues. V lost 7 bases to trimming and J lost 4 bases, with 19 bases between them. The CDR3 coding sequence is TGTGCCAGCACTCCAACAGCCGGGGGTGGCTATGGCTACACCTTC. It specifies CASTPTAGGGYGYTF.

The chain combines TRBV20-1 with TRBJ1-1; 7 positions match TRBD1. This CDR3 spans 14 amino acids. Germline values: CDR1 DFQATT, CDR2 SNEGSKA (reference sequence). Trimming removed 5 bases from V and 5 bases from J; junction bases left unmatched: 11. The DNA of the CDR3 is TGCAGTGCTGACCCGGGACAGCTGGGGACTGAAGCTTTCTTT. Protein sequence: CSADPGQLGTEAFF.

This rearrangement joins TRBV6-4 to TRBJ2-2, with unresolved D. This CDR3 spans 13 amino acids. V was trimmed by 7 bases and J by 8 bases, leaving 14 bases between them. Germline CDR1 reads MRHNA; CDR2 reads SNTAGT. CDR3: CASKGQFSGELFF. CDR3 nucleotides: TGTGCCAGCAAGGGCCAGTTCAGTGGGGAGCTGTTTTTT.

The V gene is TRBV2, the J gene TRBJ1-3; the D is unclear. Germline V gene sequence: CDR1 SNHLY, CDR2 FYNNEI. Trimming removed 4 bases from V and 0 bases from J, with 7 bases in between. There are 14 residues in the CDR3. The CDR3 sequence: CASSGLFSGNTIYF. The CDR3, as DNA: TGTGCCAGCAGTGGACTGTTCTCTGGAAACACCATATATTTT.

Ten or more counts support this clonotype. The chain couples TRBV4-2 to TRBJ1-2; D remains unclear. Germline CDR1 is LGHNA and CDR2 is YNFKEQ. V was pared by 1 base and J by 0 bases, with 6 bases between. The CDR3 is 14 amino acids. In nucleotides, the CDR3 is TGTGCCAGCAGCCAAGTTTTTTCTAACTATGGCTACACCTTC. Protein product: CASSQVFSNYGYTF.

V and J are TRBV5-6 and TRBJ2-1; 10 nucleotides align to TRBD1. Germline CDR1 and CDR2: SGHDT and YYEEEE. V shed 0 bases and J 10 bases; nucleotides not matched to a gene: 4. The CDR3 contains 14 residues. This CDR3 reads CASSLGQGAGEQFF. As DNA, the CDR3 is TGTGCCAGCAGCTTGGGACAGGGGGCCGGAGAGCAGTTCTTC.

This clonotype was detected a few times. The V call is TRBV27, the J call TRBJ1-6, with D possibly being TRBD1 (6 bases). The V gene's germline CDR1 is MNHEY and CDR2 SMNVEV (reference sequence). V gave up 8 bases and J gave up 11 bases, with 16 bases separating them. The CDR3 sequence is 13 residues long. The CDR3 reads CASGSGGQAPLHF. CDR3 nucleotides: TGTGCCAGCGGATCGGGGGGCCAGGCACCCCTCCACTTT.

In its sample, this clonotype was seen a few times. The genes are TRBV21-1 and TRBJ1-2; TRBD1 is the table's D call and was not checked against the DNA. TRBV21-1 is classified as a pseudogene. The CDR3 extends over 14 amino acids. The CDR3 loop reads CASTPRAGLYGYTF. CDR3 DNA: TGTGCCAGCACCCCCCGGGCAGGCCTTTATGGCTACACCTTC.

The chain recombines TRBV5-1 with TRBJ2-3; unclear D gene. The V and J ends lost 0 bases and 5 bases respectively, with 4 bases between them. This CDR3 contains 12 residues. Germline CDR1 reads SGHRS; CDR2 reads YFSETQ. CDR3 residues: CASSLEGDTQYF. The CDR3 coding sequence is TGCGCCAGCAGCTTGGAGGGAGATACGCAGTATTTT.

Only a few counts were recorded for this clonotype. The V and J genes are TRBV28 and TRBJ2-5, with D possibly being TRBD1 (5 bases). The CDR3 loop spans 15 amino acids. Germline V lookup: CDR1 MDHEN, CDR2 SYDVKM. V was shortened by 4 bases and J by 3 bases, with 15 bases between the two germline ends. The CDR3 DNA sequence: TGTGCCAGCAGTTCTCCTCAAGGGGCTAAAGAGACCCAGTACTTC. As protein: CASSSPQGAKETQYF.